This T cell receptor beta chain came from a study of cytotoxic CD8 clonotypes in ibrutinib-treated CLL. Study overall: There were about a dozen relapsed/refractory patients and around 15 treatment-naive patients, and around 17 were IGHV unmutated. Response samples were taken after a median roughly twelve months of treatment, range 6 to 36.

Worth noting for this clone: Its target is unknown.

The assay was immunoSEQ multiplex PCR, and TCRdb's table has in-frame clones only and misses some. The table shows about 49,000 clones, with approximately 50% occurring only once. Study results and caveats: An increase in clonality occurred at ibrutinib response, followed by a return toward baseline at progression. Progressing patients had sampling times that differed from those of sustained-remission patients.

CDR1 is DFQATT and CDR2 is SNEGSKA in the germline V gene (reference sequence). This CDR3 region has 11 residues. J lost 13 bases, V lost 5 bases, and 8 bases had no gene match. The sequence was collected from a human donor with chronic lymphocytic leukemia. The chain combines TRBV20-1 with TRBJ1-2, with 9 bases fitting TRBD1. The sample in question was PBMCs, obtained after 12 months of ibrutinib treatment. In DNA, the CDR3 is TGCAGTGCTTACCCCCGGGACAGGGCCACCTTC. This encodes CSAYPRDRATF.